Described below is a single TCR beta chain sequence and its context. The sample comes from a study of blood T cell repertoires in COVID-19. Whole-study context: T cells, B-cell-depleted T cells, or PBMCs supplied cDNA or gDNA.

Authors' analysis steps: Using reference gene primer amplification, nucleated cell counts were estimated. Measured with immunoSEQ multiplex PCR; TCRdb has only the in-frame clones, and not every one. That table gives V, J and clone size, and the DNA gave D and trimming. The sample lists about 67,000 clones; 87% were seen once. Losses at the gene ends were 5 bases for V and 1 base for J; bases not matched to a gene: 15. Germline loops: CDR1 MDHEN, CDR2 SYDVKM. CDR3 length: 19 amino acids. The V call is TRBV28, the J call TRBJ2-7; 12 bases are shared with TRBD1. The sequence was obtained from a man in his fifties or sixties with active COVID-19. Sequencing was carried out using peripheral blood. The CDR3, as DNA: TGTGCCAGCAGTCCCCTACGTGGGACAGGGGGCAAATCATCCTACGAGCAGTACTTC. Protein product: CASSPLRGTGGKSSYEQYF.